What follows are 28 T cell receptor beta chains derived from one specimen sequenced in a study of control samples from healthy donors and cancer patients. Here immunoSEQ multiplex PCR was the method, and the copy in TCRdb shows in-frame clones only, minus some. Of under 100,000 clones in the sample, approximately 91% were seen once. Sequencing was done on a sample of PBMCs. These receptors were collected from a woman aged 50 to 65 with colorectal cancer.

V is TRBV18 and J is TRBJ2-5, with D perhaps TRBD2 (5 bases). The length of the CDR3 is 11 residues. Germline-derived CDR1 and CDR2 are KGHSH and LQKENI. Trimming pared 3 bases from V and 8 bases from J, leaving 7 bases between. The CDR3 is CASSPGGTQYF. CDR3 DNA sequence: TGTGCCAGCTCACCCGGAGGTACCCAGTACTTC.

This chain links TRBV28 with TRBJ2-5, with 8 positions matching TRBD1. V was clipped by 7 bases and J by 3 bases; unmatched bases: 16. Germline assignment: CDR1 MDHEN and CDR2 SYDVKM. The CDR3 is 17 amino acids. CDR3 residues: CASTRPAGGQIKETQYF. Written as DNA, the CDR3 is TGTGCCAGCACTCGCCCGGCAGGGGGCCAAATCAAAGAGACCCAGTACTTC.

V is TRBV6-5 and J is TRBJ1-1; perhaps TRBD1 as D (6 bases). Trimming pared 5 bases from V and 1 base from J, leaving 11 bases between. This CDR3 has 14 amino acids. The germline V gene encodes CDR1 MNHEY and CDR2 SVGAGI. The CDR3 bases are TGTGCCAGCAGTCTGGGACATGAGAACACTGAAGCTTTCTTT. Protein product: CASSLGHENTEAFF.

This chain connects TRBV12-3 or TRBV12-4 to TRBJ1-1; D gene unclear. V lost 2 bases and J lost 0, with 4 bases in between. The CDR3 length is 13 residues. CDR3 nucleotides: TGTGCCAGCAGTTTAATAGTGAACACTGAAGCTTTCTTT. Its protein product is CASSLIVNTEAFF.

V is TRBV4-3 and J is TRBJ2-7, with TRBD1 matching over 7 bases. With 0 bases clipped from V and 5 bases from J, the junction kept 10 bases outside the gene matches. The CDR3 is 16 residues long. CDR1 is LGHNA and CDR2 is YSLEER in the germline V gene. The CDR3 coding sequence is TGCGCCAGCAGCCAAGACGGGACAGCCCTATGGGACGAGCAGTACGTC. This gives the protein CASSQDGTALWDEQYV.

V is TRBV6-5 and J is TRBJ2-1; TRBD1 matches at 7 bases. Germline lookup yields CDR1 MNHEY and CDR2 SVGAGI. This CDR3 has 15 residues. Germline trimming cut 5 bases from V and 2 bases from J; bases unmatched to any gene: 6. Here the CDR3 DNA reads TGTGCCAGCAGTAAGGGACAGAAAACCTACAATGAGCAGTTCTTC. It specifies CASSKGQKTYNEQFF.

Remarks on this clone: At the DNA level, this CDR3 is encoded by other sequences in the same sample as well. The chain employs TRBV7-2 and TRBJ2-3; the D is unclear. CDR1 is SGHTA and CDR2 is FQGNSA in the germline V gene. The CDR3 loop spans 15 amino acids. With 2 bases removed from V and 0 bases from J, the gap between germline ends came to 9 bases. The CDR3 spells CASSLNSPSTDTQYF. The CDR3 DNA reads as TGTGCCAGCAGCTTAAACAGCCCAAGCACAGATACGCAGTATTTT.

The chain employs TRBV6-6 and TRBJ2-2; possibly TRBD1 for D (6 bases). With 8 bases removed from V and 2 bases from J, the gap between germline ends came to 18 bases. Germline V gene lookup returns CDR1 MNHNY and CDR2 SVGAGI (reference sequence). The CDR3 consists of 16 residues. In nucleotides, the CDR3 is TGTGCCAGCTCCCATTCCGGGACATTCAACACCGGGGAGCTGTTTTTT. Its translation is CASSHSGTFNTGELFF.

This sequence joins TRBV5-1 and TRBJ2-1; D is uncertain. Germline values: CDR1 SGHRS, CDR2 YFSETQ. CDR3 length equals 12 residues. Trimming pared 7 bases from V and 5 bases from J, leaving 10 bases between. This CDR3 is CASVSWDNEQFF. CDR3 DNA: TGCGCCAGCGTATCATGGGACAATGAGCAGTTCTTC.

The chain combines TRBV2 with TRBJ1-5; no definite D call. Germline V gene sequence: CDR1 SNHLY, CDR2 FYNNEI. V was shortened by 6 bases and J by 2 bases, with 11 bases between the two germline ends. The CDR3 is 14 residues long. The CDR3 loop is CASSESSRNQPQHF. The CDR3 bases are TGTGCCAGCAGCGAGAGCTCCCGCAATCAGCCCCAGCATTTT. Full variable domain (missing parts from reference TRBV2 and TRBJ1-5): EPEVTQTPSHQVTQMGQEVILRCVPISNHLYFYWYRQILGQKVEFLVSFYNNEISEKSEIFDDQFSVERPDGSNFTLKIRSTKLEDSAMYFCASSESSRNQPQHFGDGTRLSIL.

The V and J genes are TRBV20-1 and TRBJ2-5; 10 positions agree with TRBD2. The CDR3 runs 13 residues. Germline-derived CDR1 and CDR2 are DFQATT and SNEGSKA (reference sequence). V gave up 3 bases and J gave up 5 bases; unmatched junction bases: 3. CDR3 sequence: CSASLAGVETQYF. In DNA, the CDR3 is TGCAGTGCTAGTCTAGCGGGGGTGGAGACCCAGTACTTC.

CDR3 amino acids: CASSSGQGHSPLHF. The CDR3 bases are TGCGCCAGCAGCTCGGGACAGGGTCATTCACCCCTCCACTTT. J is TRBJ1-6 and V is TRBV5-1, with TRBD1 matching 9 bases. From germline, CDR1 is SGHRS and CDR2 YFSETQ. J was trimmed by 8 bases and V by 3 bases; bases with no gene match: 3. The CDR3 has 14 residues.

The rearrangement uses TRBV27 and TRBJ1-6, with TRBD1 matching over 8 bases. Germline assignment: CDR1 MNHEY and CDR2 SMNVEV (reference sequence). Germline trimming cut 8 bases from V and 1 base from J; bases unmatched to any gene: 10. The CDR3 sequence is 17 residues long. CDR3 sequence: CASEWDRIRSYNSPLHF. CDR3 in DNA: TGTGCCAGCGAATGGGACAGGATAAGGTCCTATAATTCACCCCTCCACTTT.

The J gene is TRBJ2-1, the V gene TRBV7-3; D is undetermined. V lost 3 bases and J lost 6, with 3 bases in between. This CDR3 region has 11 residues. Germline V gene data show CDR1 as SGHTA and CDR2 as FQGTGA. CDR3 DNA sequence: TGTGCCAGCAGCTTTGGCAATGAGCAGTTCTTC. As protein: CASSFGNEQFF.

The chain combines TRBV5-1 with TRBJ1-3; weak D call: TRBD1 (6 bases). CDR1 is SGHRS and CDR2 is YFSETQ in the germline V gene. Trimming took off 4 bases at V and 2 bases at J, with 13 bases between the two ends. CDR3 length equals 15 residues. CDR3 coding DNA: TGCGCCAGCAGCACTGGACAGCCGGCTGGAAACACCATATATTTT. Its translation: CASSTGQPAGNTIYF. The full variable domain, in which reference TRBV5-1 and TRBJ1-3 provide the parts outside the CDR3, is KAGVTQTPRYLIKTRGQQVTLSCSPISGHRSVSWYQQTPGQGLQFLFEYFSETQRNKGNFPGRFSGRQFSNSRSEMNVSTLELGDSALYLCASSTGQPAGNTIYFGEGSWLTVV.

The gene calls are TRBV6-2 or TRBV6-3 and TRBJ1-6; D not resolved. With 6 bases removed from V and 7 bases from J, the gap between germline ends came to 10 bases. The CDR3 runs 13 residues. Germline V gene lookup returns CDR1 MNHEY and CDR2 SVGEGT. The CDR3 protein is CASSQIPNSPLHF. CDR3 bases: TGTGCCAGCAGCCAGATCCCAAATTCACCCCTCCACTTT.

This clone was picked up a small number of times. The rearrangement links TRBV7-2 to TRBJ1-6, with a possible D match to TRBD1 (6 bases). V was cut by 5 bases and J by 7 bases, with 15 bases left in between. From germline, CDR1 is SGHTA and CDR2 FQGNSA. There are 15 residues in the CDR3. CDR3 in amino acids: CASSVTGLRNSPLHF. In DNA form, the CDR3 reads TGTGCCAGCAGCGTTACAGGGTTGCGGAATTCACCCCTCCACTTT.

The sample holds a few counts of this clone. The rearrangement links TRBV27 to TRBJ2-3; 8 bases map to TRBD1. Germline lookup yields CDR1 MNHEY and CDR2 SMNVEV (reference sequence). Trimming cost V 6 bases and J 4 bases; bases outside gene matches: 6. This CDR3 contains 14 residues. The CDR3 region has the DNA TGTGCCAGCAGCAGGGGGCGCCCGGCAGATACGCAGTATTTT. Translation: CASSRGRPADTQYF.

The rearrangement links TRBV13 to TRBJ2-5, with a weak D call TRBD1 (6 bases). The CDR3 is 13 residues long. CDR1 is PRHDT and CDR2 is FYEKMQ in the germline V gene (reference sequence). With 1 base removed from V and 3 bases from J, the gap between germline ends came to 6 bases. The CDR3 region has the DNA TGTGCCAGCAGCTTAGAGGGGGAAGAGACCCAGTACTTC. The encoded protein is CASSLEGEETQYF. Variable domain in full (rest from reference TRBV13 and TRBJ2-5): AAGVIQSPRHLIKEKRETATLKCYPIPRHDTVYWYQQGPGQDPQFLISFYEKMQSDKGSIPDRFSAQQFSDYHSELNMSSLELGDSALYFCASSLEGEETQYFGPGTRLLVL.

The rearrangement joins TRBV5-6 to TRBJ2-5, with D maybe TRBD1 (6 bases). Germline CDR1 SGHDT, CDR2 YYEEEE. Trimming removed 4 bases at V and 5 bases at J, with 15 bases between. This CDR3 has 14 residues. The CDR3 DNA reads TGTGCCAGCAGCCGACCTGGGGGCTCGGAGACCCAGTACTTC. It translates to CASSRPGGSETQYF.

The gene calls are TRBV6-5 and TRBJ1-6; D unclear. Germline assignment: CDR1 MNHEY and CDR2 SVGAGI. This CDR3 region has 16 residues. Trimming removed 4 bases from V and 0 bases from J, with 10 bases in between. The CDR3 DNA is TGTGCCAGCAGTTCCCGAGCGAGCTCCTATAATTCACCCCTCCACTTT. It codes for CASSSRASSYNSPLHF.

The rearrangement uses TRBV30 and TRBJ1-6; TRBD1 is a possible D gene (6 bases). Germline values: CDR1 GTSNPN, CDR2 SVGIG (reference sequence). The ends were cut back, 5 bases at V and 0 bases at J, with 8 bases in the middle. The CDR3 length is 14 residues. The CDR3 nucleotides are TGTGCCTGGGGAGGGGGCTCCTATAATTCACCCCTCCACTTT. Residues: CAWGGGSYNSPLHF.

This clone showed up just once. CDR3 in amino acids: CASSLNGPGTDTQYF. The DNA for the CDR3 is TGTGCCAGCAGCTTAAACGGCCCCGGCACAGATACGCAGTATTTT. This chain links TRBV7-3 with TRBJ2-3; D remains ambiguous. V lost 1 base and J 1 base, leaving 9 bases between the germline ends. The germline V gene has CDR1 SGHTA and CDR2 FQGTGA. The CDR3 has 15 amino acids.

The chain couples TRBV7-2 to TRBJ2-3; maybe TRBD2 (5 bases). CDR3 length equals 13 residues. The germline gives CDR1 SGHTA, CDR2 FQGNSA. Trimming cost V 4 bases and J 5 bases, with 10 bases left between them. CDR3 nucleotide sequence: TGTGCCAGCAGCTCCGGACGGGGAGATACGCAGTATTTT. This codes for CASSSGRGDTQYF.

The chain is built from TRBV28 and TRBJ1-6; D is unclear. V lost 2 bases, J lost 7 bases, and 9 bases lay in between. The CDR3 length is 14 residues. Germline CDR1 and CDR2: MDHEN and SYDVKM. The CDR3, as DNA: TGTGCCAGCAGTTTAGGGGTTGGAAATTCACCCCTCCACTTT. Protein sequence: CASSLGVGNSPLHF. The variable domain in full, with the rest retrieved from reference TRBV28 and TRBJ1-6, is DVKVTQSSRYLVKRTGEKVFLECVQDMDHENMFWYRQDPGLGLRLIYFSYDVKMKEKGDIPEGYSVSREKKERFSLILESASTNQTSMYLCASSLGVGNSPLHFGNGTRLTVT.

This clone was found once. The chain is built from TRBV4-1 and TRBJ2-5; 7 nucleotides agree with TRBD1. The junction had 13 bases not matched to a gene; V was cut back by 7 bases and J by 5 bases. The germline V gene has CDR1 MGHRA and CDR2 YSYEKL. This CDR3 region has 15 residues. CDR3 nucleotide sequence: TGCGCCAGCAAGGCGGCCGCAGGGGGAGTCGAGACCCAGTACTTC. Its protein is CASKAAAGGVETQYF.

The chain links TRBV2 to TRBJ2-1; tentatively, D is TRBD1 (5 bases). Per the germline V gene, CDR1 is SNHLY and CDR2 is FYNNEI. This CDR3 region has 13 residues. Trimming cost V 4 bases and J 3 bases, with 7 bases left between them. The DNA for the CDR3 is TGTGCCAGCAGTGTGGACATCTACAATGAGCAGTTCTTC. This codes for CASSVDIYNEQFF.

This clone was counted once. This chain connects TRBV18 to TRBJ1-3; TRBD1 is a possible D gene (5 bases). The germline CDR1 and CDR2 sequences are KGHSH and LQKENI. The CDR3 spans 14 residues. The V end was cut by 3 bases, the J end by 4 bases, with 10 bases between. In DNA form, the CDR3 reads TGTGCCAGCTCACCTGGGGGGACCGGAAACACCATATATTTT. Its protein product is CASSPGGTGNTIYF.